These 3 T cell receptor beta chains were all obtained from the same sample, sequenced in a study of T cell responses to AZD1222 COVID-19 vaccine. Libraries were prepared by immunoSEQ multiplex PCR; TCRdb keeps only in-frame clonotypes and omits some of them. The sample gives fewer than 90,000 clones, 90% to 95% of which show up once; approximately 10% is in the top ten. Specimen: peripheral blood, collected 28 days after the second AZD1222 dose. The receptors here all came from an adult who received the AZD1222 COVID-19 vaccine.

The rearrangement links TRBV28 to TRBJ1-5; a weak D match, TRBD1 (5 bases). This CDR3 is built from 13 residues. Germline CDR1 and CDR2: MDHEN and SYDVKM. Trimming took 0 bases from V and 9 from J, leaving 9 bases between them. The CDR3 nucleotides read TGTGCCAGCAGTTTATGGGGGGGATTGCCCCAGCATTTT. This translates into CASSLWGGLPQHF.

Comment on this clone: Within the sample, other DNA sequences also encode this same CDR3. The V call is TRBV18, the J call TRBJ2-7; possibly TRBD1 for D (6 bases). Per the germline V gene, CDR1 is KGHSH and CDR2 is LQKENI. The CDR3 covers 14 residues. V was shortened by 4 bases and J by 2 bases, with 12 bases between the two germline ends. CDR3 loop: CASSLGQGTYEQYF. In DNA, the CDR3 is TGTGCCAGCTCACTAGGTCAGGGGACCTACGAGCAGTACTTC.

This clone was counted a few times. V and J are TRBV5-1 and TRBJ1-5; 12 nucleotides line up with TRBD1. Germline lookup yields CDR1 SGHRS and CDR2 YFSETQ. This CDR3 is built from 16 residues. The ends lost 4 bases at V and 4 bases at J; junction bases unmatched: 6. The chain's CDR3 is CASSPGTGGGNQPQHF. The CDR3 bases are TGCGCCAGCAGCCCCGGGACAGGGGGCGGGAATCAGCCCCAGCATTTT.